The subject of this entry is one T cell receptor (beta chain). The sample originates from a study of T cells in Graves' hyperthyroidism and ophthalmopathy. V gave up 5 bases and J gave up 3 bases; unmatched junction bases: 9. The CDR3 is made up of 15 amino acids. Looked up from germline, CDR1 is MDHEN and CDR2 is SYDVKM. Researchers amplified the TCR beta CDR3 regions from RNA transcripts. Primed by the HTBI set, a first-round RT-PCR was run on the TCR CDR3. Each CDR3 protein is one row after TCRdb ran MiXCR on the multiplex PCR reads. In the table there are over 250,000 distinct CDR3 sequences, 20% to 25% of which are singletons.

The V call is TRBV28, the J call TRBJ2-5; TRBD2 matches at 7 bases. Source material: blood. This TCR was sampled from a man aged 30-40 years with Graves' ophthalmopathy. The chain's CDR3 is CASSEEASGKETQYF. DNA of the CDR3: TGTGCCAGCAGTGAAGAGGCTAGCGGTAAAGAGACCCAGTACTTC.